These T cell receptor beta chains were read from a single sample in a study of brain T cells in children with intractable seizures. Sequencing was performed with immunoSEQ multiplex PCR; in TCRdb, only in-frame clones are kept and a portion is missing. The table shows about 350,000 clones, with about 93% occurring only once. Source: peripheral blood, taken more than 4 months after surgery. The receptor set was obtained from a boy in the first two years of life with tuberous sclerosis and intractable seizures. Both conserved end residues are part of each CDR3. D genes are given only for firm matches. Some rows have no size entry. The others give once, few or many, or a class for an expanded clone.

v_call: TRBV6-4
j_call: TRBJ2-3
clone_size: -
d_call: -
cdr3_aa: CASSEKAQGISTADTQYF
cdr3_nt: TGTGCCAGCAGTGAAAAGGCACAGGGAATTTCGACCGCAGATACGCAGTATTTT

v_call: TRBV4-1
j_call: TRBJ2-7
clone_size: -
d_call: TRBD1
cdr3_aa: CASSQDPPGQGGYEQYF
cdr3_nt: TGCGCCAGCAGCCAAGATCCACCGGGACAGGGCGGCTACGAGCAGTACTTC

v_call: TRBV19
j_call: TRBJ1-1
clone_size: -
d_call: -
cdr3_aa: CASSPQGLNTEAFF
cdr3_nt: TGTGCCAGTAGCCCACAGGGCTTGAACACTGAAGCTTTCTTT

v_call: TRBV10-1
j_call: TRBJ2-1
clone_size: -
d_call: TRBD2
cdr3_aa: CASSESKAGRNNEQFF
cdr3_nt: TGCGCCAGCAGTGAGTCGAAAGCGGGACGAAACAATGAGCAGTTCTTC

v_call: TRBV3-1/TRBV3-2
j_call: TRBJ2-7
clone_size: -
d_call: TRBD1
cdr3_aa: CASSPQRGTGLDEQYF
cdr3_nt: TGTGCCAGCAGCCCGCAACGAGGGACAGGGTTAGACGAGCAGTACTTC

v_call: TRBV9
j_call: TRBJ1-6
clone_size: -
d_call: -
cdr3_aa: CASSVAGFPNSPLHF
cdr3_nt: TGTGCCAGCAGCGTAGCAGGTTTTCCTAATTCACCCCTCCACTTT

v_call: TRBV4-1
j_call: TRBJ1-1
clone_size: -
d_call: TRBD1
cdr3_aa: CASSQDQGTAAFF
cdr3_nt: TGCGCCAGCAGCCAAGATCAGGGGACAGCAGCTTTCTTT

v_call: TRBV10-1
j_call: TRBJ1-3
clone_size: few
d_call: TRBD1
cdr3_aa: CASSEHRTGAGNTIYF
cdr3_nt: TGCGCCAGCAGTGAGCACCGGACAGGGGCTGGAAACACCATATATTTT

v_call: TRBV7-3
j_call: TRBJ2-2
clone_size: -
d_call: TRBD1
cdr3_aa: CASSWTGGTGELFF
cdr3_nt: TGTGCCAGCAGCTGGACAGGGGGCACCGGGGAGCTGTTTTTT

v_call: TRBV7-9
j_call: TRBJ2-7
clone_size: -
d_call: -
cdr3_aa: CASSSLLAPSSYEQYF
cdr3_nt: TGTGCCAGCAGCTCCCTACTAGCTCCCAGCTCCTACGAGCAGTACTTC

v_call: TRBV4-2
j_call: TRBJ2-1
clone_size: -
d_call: TRBD2
cdr3_aa: CASSPRPSGSSYNEQFF
cdr3_nt: TGTGCCAGCAGCCCTAGGCCTAGCGGGAGCTCCTACAATGAGCAGTTCTTC

v_call: TRBV2
j_call: TRBJ1-4
clone_size: -
d_call: TRBD1
cdr3_aa: CASRGQGGLTNEKLFF
cdr3_nt: TGTGCCAGCAGGGGACAGGGGGGACTAACTAATGAAAAACTGTTTTTT

v_call: TRBV30
j_call: TRBJ1-3
clone_size: -
d_call: TRBD1
cdr3_aa: CAWGGTGHSGNTIYF
cdr3_nt: TGTGCCTGGGGGGGGACAGGCCACTCTGGAAACACCATATATTTT

v_call: TRBV6-5
j_call: TRBJ1-3
clone_size: -
d_call: TRBD1
cdr3_aa: CASTYRDRVDTIYF
cdr3_nt: TGTGCCAGCACCTACCGGGACAGGGTGGACACCATATATTTT

v_call: TRBV7-2
j_call: TRBJ1-4
clone_size: -
d_call: -
cdr3_aa: CASSLGGRGGLFF
cdr3_nt: TGTGCCAGCAGCTTAGGTGGCAGGGGAGGACTGTTTTTT

v_call: TRBV27
j_call: TRBJ1-1
clone_size: -
d_call: -
cdr3_aa: CASRRGLNTEAFF
cdr3_nt: TGTGCCAGCCGCAGGGGCCTGAACACTGAAGCTTTCTTT

v_call: TRBV9
j_call: TRBJ1-2
clone_size: -
d_call: TRBD1
cdr3_aa: CASSVAPSGGGNYTF
cdr3_nt: TGTGCCAGCAGCGTAGCGCCCTCAGGGGGCGGAAACTACACCTTC

v_call: TRBV3-1/TRBV3-2
j_call: TRBJ1-3
clone_size: -
d_call: -
cdr3_aa: CASSQGTSGNTIYF
cdr3_nt: TGTGCCAGCAGCCAAGGGACGTCTGGAAACACCATATATTTT

v_call: TRBV5-1
j_call: TRBJ2-1
clone_size: -
d_call: -
cdr3_aa: CASSLMPGRNNEQFF
cdr3_nt: TGCGCCAGCAGCTTGATGCCGGGGAGGAACAATGAGCAGTTCTTC

v_call: TRBV7-2
j_call: TRBJ1-1
clone_size: -
d_call: -
cdr3_aa: CASSTRQEAFF
cdr3_nt: TGTGCCAGCAGCACCCGACAGGAAGCTTTCTTT

v_call: TRBV6-5
j_call: TRBJ1-1
clone_size: -
d_call: -
cdr3_aa: CASRSRERNTEAFF
cdr3_nt: TGTGCCAGCAGGAGCAGGGAGCGGAACACTGAAGCTTTCTTT

v_call: TRBV9
j_call: TRBJ2-6
clone_size: -
d_call: -
cdr3_aa: CASKAPEGSSGANVLTF
cdr3_nt: TGTGCCAGCAAGGCCCCCGAGGGGTCCTCTGGGGCCAACGTCCTGACTTTC

v_call: TRBV2
j_call: TRBJ2-1
clone_size: -
d_call: TRBD2
cdr3_aa: CASRRASGGESNEQFF
cdr3_nt: TGTGCCAGCAGGCGGGCTAGCGGGGGGGAATCTAATGAGCAGTTCTTC

v_call: TRBV6-5
j_call: TRBJ1-2
clone_size: -
d_call: -
cdr3_aa: CATSLDLTVYGYTF
cdr3_nt: TGTGCCACTTCCCTAGATCTTACCGTCTATGGCTACACCTTC

v_call: TRBV4-1
j_call: TRBJ2-1
clone_size: -
d_call: TRBD2
cdr3_aa: CASSPSPGLERNEQFF
cdr3_nt: TGCGCCAGCAGCCCCTCCCCAGGACTAGAACGGAATGAGCAGTTCTTC

v_call: TRBV9
j_call: TRBJ2-3
clone_size: once
d_call: TRBD2
cdr3_aa: CASSPGLAGGTSTDTQYF
cdr3_nt: TGTGCCAGCAGCCCCGGACTAGCGGGAGGTACTAGCACAGATACGCAGTATTTT